This TCR beta chain was sequenced for a study of brain metastases from non-small cell lung cancer. Profiled with immunoSEQ multiplex PCR; TCRdb holds only in-frame clones, not every one. The profile shows about a thousand clones, 65% to 90% of them singletons. This CDR3 region has 14 residues. V was trimmed by 6 bases and J by 2 bases, leaving 13 bases between them. CDR1 and CDR2 (germline): SNHLY, FYNNEI. Sample: tumor-adjacent normal tissue. This TCR derives from a donor over 35 with non-small cell lung cancer. The chain carries TRBV2 and TRBJ2-5, with D unresolved. The CDR3 DNA reads as TGTGCCAGCAGAAGGCAGGCGTTACAAGAGACCCAGTACTTC. This translates into CASRRQALQETQYF.